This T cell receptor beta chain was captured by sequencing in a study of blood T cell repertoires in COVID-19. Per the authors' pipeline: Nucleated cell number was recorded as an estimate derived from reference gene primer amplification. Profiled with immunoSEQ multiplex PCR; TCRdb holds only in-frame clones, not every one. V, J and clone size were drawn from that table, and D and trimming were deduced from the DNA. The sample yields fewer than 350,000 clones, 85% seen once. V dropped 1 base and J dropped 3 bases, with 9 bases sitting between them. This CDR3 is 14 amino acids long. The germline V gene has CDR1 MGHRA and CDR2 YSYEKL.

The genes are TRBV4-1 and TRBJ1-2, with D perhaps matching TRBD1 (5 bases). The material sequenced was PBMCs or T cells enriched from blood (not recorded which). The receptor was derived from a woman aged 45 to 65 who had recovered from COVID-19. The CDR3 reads CASSQGGAYYGYTF. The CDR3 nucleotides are TGCGCCAGCAGCCAAGGTGGGGCCTACTATGGCTACACCTTC.